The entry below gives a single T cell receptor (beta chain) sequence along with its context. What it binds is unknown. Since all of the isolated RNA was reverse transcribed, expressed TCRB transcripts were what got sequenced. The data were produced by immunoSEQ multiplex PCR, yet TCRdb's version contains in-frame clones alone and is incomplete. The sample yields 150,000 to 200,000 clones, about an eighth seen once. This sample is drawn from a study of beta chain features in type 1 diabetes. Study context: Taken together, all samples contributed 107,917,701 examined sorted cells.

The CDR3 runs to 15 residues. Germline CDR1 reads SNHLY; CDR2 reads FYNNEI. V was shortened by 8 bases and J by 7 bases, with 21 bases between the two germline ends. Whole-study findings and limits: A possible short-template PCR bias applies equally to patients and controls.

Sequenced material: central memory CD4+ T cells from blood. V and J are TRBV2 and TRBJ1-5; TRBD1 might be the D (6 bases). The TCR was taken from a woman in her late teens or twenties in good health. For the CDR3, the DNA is TGTGCCAGCTCAAAGGCTTTACAGGGCGGCCAGCCCCAGCATTTT. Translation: CASSKALQGGQPQHF.